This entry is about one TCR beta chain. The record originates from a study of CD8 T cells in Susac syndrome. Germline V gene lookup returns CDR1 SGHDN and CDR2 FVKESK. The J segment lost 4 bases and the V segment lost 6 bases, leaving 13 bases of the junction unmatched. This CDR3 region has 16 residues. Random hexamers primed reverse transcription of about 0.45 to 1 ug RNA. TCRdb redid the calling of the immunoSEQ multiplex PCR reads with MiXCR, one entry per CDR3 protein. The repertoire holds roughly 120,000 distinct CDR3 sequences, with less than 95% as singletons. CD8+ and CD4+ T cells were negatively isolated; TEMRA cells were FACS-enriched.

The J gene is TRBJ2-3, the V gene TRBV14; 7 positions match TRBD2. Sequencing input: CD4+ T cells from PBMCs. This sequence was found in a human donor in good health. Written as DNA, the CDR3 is TGTGCCAGCAGTCTAGGAGGAGCGGGATTAGCAGATACGCAGTATTTT. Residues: CASSLGGAGLADTQYF.